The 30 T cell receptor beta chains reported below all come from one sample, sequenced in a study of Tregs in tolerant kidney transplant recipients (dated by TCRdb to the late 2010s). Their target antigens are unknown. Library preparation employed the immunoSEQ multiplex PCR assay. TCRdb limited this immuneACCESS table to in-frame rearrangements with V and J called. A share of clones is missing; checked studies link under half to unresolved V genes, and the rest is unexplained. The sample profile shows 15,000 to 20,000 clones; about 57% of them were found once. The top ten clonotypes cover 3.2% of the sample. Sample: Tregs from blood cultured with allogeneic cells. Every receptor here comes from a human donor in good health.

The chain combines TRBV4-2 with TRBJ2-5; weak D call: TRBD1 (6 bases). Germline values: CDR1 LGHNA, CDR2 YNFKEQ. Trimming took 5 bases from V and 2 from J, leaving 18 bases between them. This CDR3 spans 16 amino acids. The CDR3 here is CASSSYPLTGQETQYF. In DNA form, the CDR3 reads TGTGCCAGCAGCTCGTATCCCCTTACAGGGCAAGAGACCCAGTACTTC.

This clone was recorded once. DNA for the CDR3: TGTGCCAGCAGCCCCCGTCACAGGGATAGAGATGGCTACACCTTC. It encodes CASSPRHRDRDGYTF. The chain recombines TRBV7-6 with TRBJ1-2, with a weak D call TRBD1 (6 bases). The V end lost 5 bases, the J end lost 6 bases, and 19 bases lay between the germline ends. The germline gives CDR1 SGHVS, CDR2 FNYEAQ. The CDR3 is 15 residues long.

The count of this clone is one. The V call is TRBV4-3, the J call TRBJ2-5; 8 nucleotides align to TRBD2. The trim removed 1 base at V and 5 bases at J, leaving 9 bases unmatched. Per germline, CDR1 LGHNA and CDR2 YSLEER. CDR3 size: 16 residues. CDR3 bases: TGCGCCAGCAGCCAAGCGGCTAGCGGGCCGGGGGAGACCCAGTACTTC. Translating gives CASSQAASGPGETQYF.

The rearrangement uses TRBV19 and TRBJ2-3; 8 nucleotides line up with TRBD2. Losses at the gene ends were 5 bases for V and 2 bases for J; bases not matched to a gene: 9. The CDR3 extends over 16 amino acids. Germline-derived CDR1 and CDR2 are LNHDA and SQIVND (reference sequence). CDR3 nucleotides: TGTGCCAGTAGTCCCCCGACTAGCGCGTACACAGATACGCAGTATTTT. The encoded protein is CASSPPTSAYTDTQYF.

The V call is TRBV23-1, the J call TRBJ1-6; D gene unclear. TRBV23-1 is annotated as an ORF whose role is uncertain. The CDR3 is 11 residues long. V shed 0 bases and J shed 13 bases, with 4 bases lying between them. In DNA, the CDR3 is TGCGCCAGCAGTCAATCGGAGCCCCTCCACTTT. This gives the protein CASSQSEPLHF.

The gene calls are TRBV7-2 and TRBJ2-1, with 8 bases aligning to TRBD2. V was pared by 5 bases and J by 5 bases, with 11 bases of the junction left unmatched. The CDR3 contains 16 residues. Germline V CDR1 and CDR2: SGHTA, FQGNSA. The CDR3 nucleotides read TGTGCCAGCAGCCGGTCCGGGACTAGGCTTAACAATGAGCAGTTCTTC. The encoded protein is CASSRSGTRLNNEQFF.

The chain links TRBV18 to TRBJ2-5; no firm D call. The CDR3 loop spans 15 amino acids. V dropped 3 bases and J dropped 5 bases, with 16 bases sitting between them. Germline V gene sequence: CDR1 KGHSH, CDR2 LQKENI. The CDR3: CASSPPPRYWETQYF. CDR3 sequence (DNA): TGTGCCAGCTCACCCCCCCCAAGGTATTGGGAGACCCAGTACTTC.

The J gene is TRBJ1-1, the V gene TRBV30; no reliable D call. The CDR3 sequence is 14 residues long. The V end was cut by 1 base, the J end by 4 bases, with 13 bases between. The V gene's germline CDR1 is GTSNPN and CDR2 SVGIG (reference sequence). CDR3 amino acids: CAWSARQGITEAFF. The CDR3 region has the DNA TGTGCCTGGAGTGCCCGACAAGGGATCACTGAAGCTTTCTTT.

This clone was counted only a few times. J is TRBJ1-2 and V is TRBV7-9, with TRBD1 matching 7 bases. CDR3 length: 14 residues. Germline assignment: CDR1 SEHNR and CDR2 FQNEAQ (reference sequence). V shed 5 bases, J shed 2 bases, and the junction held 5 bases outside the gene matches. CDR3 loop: CASSHRTGNYGYTF. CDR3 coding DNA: TGTGCCAGCAGCCACCGGACAGGCAACTATGGCTACACCTTC.

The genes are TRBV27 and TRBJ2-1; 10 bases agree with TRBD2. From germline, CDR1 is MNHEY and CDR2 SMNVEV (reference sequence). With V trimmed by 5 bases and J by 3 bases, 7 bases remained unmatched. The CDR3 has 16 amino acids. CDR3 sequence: CASSQSGGGIYNEQFF. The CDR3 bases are TGTGCCAGCAGTCAAAGCGGGGGGGGCATCTACAATGAGCAGTTCTTC.

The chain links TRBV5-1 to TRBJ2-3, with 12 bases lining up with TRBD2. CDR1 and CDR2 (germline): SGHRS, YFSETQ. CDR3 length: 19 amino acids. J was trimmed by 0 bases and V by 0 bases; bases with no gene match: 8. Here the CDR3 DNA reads TGCGCCAGCAGCTTGGTGTTCGGACTAGCGGGACGTAGCACAGATACGCAGTATTTT. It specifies CASSLVFGLAGRSTDTQYF. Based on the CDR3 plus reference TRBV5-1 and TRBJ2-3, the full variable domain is KAGVTQTPRYLIKTRGQQVTLSCSPISGHRSVSWYQQTPGQGLQFLFEYFSETQRNKGNFPGRFSGRQFSNSRSEMNVSTLELGDSALYLCASSLVFGLAGRSTDTQYFGPGTRLTVL.

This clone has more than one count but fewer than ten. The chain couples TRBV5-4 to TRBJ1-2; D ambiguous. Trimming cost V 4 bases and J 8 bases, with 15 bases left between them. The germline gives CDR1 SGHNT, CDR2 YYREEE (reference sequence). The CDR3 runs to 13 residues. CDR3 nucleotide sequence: TGTGCCAGCAGCCAAGACCCAGGAGGGGGCTACACCTTC. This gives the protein CASSQDPGGGYTF.

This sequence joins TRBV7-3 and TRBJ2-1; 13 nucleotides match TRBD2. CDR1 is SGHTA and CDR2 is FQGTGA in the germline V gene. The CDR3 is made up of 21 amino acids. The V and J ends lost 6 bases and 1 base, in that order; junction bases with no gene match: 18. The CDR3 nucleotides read TGTGCCAGCAGACTCCCTGCACCTTGGACTAGCGGGAGCCAATCCTACAATGAGCAGTTCTTC. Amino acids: CASRLPAPWTSGSQSYNEQFF.

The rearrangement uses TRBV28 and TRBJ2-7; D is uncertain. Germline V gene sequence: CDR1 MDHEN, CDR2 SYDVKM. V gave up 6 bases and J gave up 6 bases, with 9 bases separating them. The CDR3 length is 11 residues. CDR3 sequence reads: CASSRPTEQYF. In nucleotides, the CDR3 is TGTGCCAGCAGCCGCCCCACCGAGCAGTACTTC.

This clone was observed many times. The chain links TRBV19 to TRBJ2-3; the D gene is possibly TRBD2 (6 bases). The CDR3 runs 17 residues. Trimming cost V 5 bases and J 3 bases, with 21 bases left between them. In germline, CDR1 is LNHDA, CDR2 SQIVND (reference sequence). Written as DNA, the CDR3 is TGTGCCAGTAGTTTCCACGGGGCGGCGGGGCTGACAGATACGCAGTATTTT. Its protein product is CASSFHGAAGLTDTQYF.

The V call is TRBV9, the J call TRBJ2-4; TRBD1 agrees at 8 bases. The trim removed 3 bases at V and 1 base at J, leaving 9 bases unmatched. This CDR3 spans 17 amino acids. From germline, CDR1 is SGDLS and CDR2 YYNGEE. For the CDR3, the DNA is TGTGCCAGCAGCGCCAGGGGGCTGGAAGAGGCCAAAAACATTCAGTACTTC. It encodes CASSARGLEEAKNIQYF.

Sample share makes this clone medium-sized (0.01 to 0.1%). The CDR3 is CAISEIMGQLNTEAFF. The DNA of the CDR3 is TGTGCCATCAGTGAAATCATGGGACAGTTGAACACTGAAGCTTTCTTT. V is TRBV10-3 and J is TRBJ1-1; 7 bases agree with TRBD1. Germline-derived CDR1 and CDR2 are ENHRY and SYGVKD. The CDR3 extends over 16 amino acids. Trimming removed 3 bases from V and 0 bases from J; junction bases left unmatched: 7.

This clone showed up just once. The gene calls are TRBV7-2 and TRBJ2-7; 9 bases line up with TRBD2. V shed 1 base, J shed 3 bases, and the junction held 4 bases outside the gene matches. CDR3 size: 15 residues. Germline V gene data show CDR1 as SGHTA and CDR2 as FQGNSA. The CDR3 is CASSLEERGVYEQYF. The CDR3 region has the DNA TGTGCCAGCAGCTTAGAGGAGCGGGGGGTCTACGAGCAGTACTTC.

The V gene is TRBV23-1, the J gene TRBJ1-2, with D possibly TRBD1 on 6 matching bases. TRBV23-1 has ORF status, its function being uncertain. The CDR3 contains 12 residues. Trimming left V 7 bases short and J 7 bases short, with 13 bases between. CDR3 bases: TGCGCCAGCACCCTCCAGGGGATTGGCTACACCTTC. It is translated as CASTLQGIGYTF.

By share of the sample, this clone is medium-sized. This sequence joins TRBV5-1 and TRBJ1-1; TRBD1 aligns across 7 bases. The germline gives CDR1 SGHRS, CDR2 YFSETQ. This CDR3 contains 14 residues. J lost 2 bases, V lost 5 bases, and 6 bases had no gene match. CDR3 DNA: TGCGCCAGCAGAACAGGGGAGGTAAACACTGAAGCTTTCTTT. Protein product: CASRTGEVNTEAFF. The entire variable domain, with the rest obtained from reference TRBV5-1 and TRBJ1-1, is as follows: KAGVTQTPRYLIKTRGQQVTLSCSPISGHRSVSWYQQTPGQGLQFLFEYFSETQRNKGNFPGRFSGRQFSNSRSEMNVSTLELGDSALYLCASRTGEVNTEAFFGQGTRLTVV.

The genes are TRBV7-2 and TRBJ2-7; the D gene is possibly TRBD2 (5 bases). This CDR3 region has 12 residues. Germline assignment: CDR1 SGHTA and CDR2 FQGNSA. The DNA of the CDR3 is TGTGCAACCGGGGATCGGCCACACGAGCAGTACTTC. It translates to CATGDRPHEQYF.

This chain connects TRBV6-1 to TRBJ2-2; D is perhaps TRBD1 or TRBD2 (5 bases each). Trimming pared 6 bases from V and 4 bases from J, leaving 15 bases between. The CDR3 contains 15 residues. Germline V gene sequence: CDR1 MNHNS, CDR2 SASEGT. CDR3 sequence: CASRPGPKLTGELFF. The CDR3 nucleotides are TGTGCCAGCAGGCCGGGACCCAAGCTCACCGGGGAGCTGTTTTTT.

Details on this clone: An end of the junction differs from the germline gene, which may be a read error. Written as DNA, the CDR3 is TGTGCCAGCAACTTGGGACTTTTCTCTGGGGCCAACGTCCTGACTTTC. Encoded protein: CASNLGLFSGANVLTF. V usage is TRBV5-6 and J usage is TRBJ2-6; D is perhaps TRBD2 (6 bases). CDR3 length: 16 amino acids. CDR1 and CDR2 (germline): SGHDT, YYEEEE.

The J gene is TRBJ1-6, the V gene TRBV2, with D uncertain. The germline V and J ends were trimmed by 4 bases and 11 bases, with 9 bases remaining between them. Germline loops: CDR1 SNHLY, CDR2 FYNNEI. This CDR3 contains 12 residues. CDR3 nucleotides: TGTGCCAGCAGTGTCGGCAACGCACCCCTCCACTTT. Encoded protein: CASSVGNAPLHF. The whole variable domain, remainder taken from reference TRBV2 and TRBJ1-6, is EPEVTQTPSHQVTQMGQEVILRCVPISNHLYFYWYRQILGQKVEFLVSFYNNEISEKSEIFDDQFSVERPDGSNFTLKIRSTKLEDSAMYFCASSVGNAPLHFGNGTRLTVT.

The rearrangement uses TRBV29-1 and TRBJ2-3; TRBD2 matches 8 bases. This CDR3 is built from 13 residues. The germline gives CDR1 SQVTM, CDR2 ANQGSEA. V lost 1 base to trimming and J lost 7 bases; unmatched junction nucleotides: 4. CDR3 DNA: TGCAGCGTTGAAGCGGGGGGGCTGTATACGCAGTATTTT. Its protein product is CSVEAGGLYTQYF.

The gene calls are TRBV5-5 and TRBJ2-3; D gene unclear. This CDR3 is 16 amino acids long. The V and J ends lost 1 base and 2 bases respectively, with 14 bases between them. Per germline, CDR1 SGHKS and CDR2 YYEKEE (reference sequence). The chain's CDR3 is CASSLFPATYTDTQYF. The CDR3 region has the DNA TGTGCCAGCAGCTTGTTTCCGGCCACTTACACAGATACGCAGTATTTT. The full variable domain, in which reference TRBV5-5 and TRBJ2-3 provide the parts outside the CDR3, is DAGVTQSPTHLIKTRGQQVTLRCSPISGHKSVSWYQQVLGQGPQFIFQYYEKEERGRGNFPDRFSARQFPNYSSELNVNALLLGDSALYLCASSLFPATYTDTQYFGPGTRLTVL.

The CDR3 reads CAGNRDIATNEKLFF. The DNA for the CDR3 is TGTGCCGGTAACCGGGACATCGCAACTAATGAAAAACTGTTTTTT. The chain combines TRBV5-8 with TRBJ1-4; D is perhaps TRBD1 (6 bases). V was pared by 10 bases and J by 0 bases, with 16 bases between. The CDR3 sequence is 15 residues long. The germline V gene has CDR1 SGHTS and CDR2 YDEGEE.

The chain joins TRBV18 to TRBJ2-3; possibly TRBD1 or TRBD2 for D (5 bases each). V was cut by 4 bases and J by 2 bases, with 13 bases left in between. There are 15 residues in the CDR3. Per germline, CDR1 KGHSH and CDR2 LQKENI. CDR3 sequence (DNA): TGTGCCAGCTCACGGGACCAGCTGCACACAGATACGCAGTATTTT. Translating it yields CASSRDQLHTDTQYF.

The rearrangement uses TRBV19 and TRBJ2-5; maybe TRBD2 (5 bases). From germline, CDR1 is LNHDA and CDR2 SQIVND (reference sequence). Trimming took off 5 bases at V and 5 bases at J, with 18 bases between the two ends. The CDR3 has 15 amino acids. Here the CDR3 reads CASSPMGSGRETQYF. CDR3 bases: TGTGCCAGTAGTCCAATGGGGAGTGGCCGGGAGACCCAGTACTTC.

The CDR3 loop is CAINGQTGLYNEQFF. The DNA for the CDR3 is TGTGCCATCAATGGACAAACGGGACTCTACAATGAGCAGTTCTTC. V and J are TRBV10-3 and TRBJ2-1; TRBD2 is a possible D gene (6 bases). The CDR3 loop spans 15 amino acids. Trimming cost V 7 bases and J 3 bases, with 16 bases left between them. Germline CDR1 and CDR2: ENHRY and SYGVKD.